This T cell receptor beta chain is from a study of blood T cells in healthy people across ages. Findings and limits, study-wide: Diversity figures derived from one million T cells were judged to underestimate the true value. Donor CMV infection status was unknown, possibly confounding age-related changes in expanded clonotypes.

Germline CDR1 SGHTA, CDR2 FQGTGA. There are 13 residues in the CDR3. With regard to this clonotype: The target antigen is unknown. One junction end disagrees with the germline gene, perhaps due to a read error.

It was with a sample-barcoded 5' primer and a J-beta primer mix that a second PCR of roughly 7 to 12 cycles was run. Via MiXCR, TCRdb re-called the 5' RACE reads, giving one row per CDR3 protein. The data show about 940,000 distinct CDR3 sequences, roughly 43% seen once. All donors came from Russia, were Caucasian and healthy, and spanned ages roughly 6 to 100. Total RNA was extracted at no less than 6 micrograms per sample. V and J are TRBV7-3 and TRBJ2-3; D gene ambiguous. The sequenced sample was blood. The receptor was derived from a man aged 25-45 years in good health. CDR3 residues: CANSRDSTDTQYF. CDR3 DNA: TGTGCCAACAGCCGCGATAGCACCGATACGCAGTATTTT. Supplemented by reference TRBV7-3 and TRBJ2-3, the full variable domain reads GAGVSQTPSNKVTEKGKYVELRCDPISGHTALYWYRQSLGQGPEFLIYFQGTGAADDSGLPNDRFFAVRPEGSVSTLKIQRTERGDSAVYLCANSRDSTDTQYFGPGTRLTVL.